What follows is one TCR beta chain and its context. The data derive from a study of shared T cell receptors in the human thymus. V shed 3 bases and J 3 bases; nucleotides not matched to a gene: 0. The CDR3 loop spans 15 amino acids. Germline loops: CDR1 MRHNA, CDR2 SNTAGT. Data came from immunoSEQ multiplex PCR; TCRdb stores just in-frame clones and leaves some out. The sample lists hundreds of thousands of clones; around 87% were seen once. These same data were also listed under a study on human thymus T cells. That study adds: Obtained as resections during corrective heart surgery, the thymus tissue was then studied.

This sequence joins TRBV6-4 and TRBJ2-1; 12 bases line up with TRBD2. The sample taken for sequencing was thymocytes. This receptor was identified in a boy in the first two years of life with a congenital heart defect. The CDR3 coding sequence is TGTGCCAGCAGTGAGACTAGCGGGGGCTACAATGAGCAGTTCTTC. Encoded protein: CASSETSGGYNEQFF.